This T cell receptor (beta chain) was documented in a study of Graves' ophthalmopathy and Graves' hyperthyroidism. RNA transcripts yielded amplified TCR beta CDR3 regions. First-round RT-PCR used HTBI primers; second-round multiplex PCR followed. Via MiXCR, TCRdb re-called the multiplex PCR reads, giving one row per CDR3 protein. This sample has hundreds of thousands of distinct CDR3 sequences, with about 21% found just once. CDR3 length: 17 residues. Germline CDR1 is SGHTS and CDR2 is YDEGEE. V was shortened by 1 base and J by 0 bases, with 16 bases between the two germline ends. This clonotype was detected only a few times.

Sequences were obtained from peripheral blood. The V gene is TRBV5-8, the J gene TRBJ2-5; perhaps TRBD2 as D (5 bases). This TCR derives from a woman between 18 and 29 years old with stable Graves' hyperthyroidism. The CDR3 protein is CASSLFRETGNQETQYF. CDR3 sequence (DNA): TGTGCCAGCAGCTTGTTTAGAGAGACGGGGAACCAAGAGACCCAGTACTTC. Based on the CDR3 plus reference TRBV5-8 and TRBJ2-5, the full variable domain is EAGVTQSPTHLIKTRGQQATLRCSPISGHTSVYWYQQALGLGLQFLLWYDEGEERNRGNFPPRFSGRQFPNYSSELNVNALELEDSALYLCASSLFRETGNQETQYFGPGTRLLVL.